The 32 T cell receptor beta chains listed next were all sequenced from one sample in a study of OX40 agonist ivuxolimab in advanced cancers. Receptor amplification or capture employed the immunoSEQ multiplex PCR assay. TCRdb stores this immuneACCESS table with in-frame sequences only. Part of the clones is absent; in the studies checked, under half of the shortfall reflects unresolved V genes, and no reason is known for the rest. This sample gives about 64,000 clones in total; 91% of them show up just once. Of the sample, about 4.8% falls within the top ten clones. The sequenced sample was CD4+ or CD8+ T cells sorted from blood, obtained in a trial of the OX40 agonist ivuxolimab. These receptors were obtained from an adult with an advanced solid tumor such as melanoma, head and neck, liver or kidney cancer.

The chain links TRBV25-1 to TRBJ1-6, with D maybe TRBD1 (5 bases). In germline, CDR1 is MGHDK, CDR2 SYGVNS. The CDR3 is made up of 15 amino acids. With 2 bases removed from V and 10 bases from J, the gap between germline ends came to 15 bases. This chain's CDR3 is CASSEELLKGSPLHF. The CDR3 DNA sequence: TGTGCCAGCAGTGAAGAACTCCTCAAGGGGTCACCCCTCCACTTT. Using reference TRBV25-1 and TRBJ1-6 for the parts outside the CDR3, the full variable domain is EADIYQTPRYLVIGTGKKITLECSQTMGHDKMYWYQQDPGMELHLIHYSYGVNSTEKGDLSSESTVSRIRTEHFPLTLESARPSHTSQYLCASSEELLKGSPLHFGNGTRLTVT.

The J gene is TRBJ1-1, the V gene TRBV18; 9 nucleotides align to TRBD1. Looked up from germline, CDR1 is KGHSH and CDR2 is LQKENI. This CDR3 has 14 residues. V shed 5 bases and J 3 bases; nucleotides not matched to a gene: 4. The DNA for the CDR3 is TGTGCCAGCTCATCAAGACAGGGGGACACTGAAGCTTTCTTT. The encoded protein is CASSSRQGDTEAFF.

The genes are TRBV30 and TRBJ1-1, with no clear D. CDR3 size: 11 residues. Between the trimmed V and J ends, which lost 2 bases and 6 bases, there was a span of 7 bases. CDR1 and CDR2 (germline): GTSNPN, SVGIG (reference sequence). The CDR3 is CAWSRYAEAFF. Here the CDR3 DNA reads TGTGCCTGGAGTCGATACGCTGAAGCTTTCTTT.

This chain uses TRBV18 with TRBJ1-4; D is perhaps TRBD1 (5 bases). Germline V lookup: CDR1 KGHSH, CDR2 LQKENI. The CDR3 has 12 amino acids. V was cut by 8 bases and J by 7 bases, with 11 bases left in between. As DNA, the CDR3 is TGTGCCAGCGAAGCAGGGTCTGAAAAACTGTTTTTT. Translated, it gives CASEAGSEKLFF.

The chain has TRBV5-1 and TRBJ2-7; the D is unclear. V was trimmed by 4 bases and J by 2 bases, leaving 13 bases between them. The CDR3 has 14 residues. Germline lookup yields CDR1 SGHRS and CDR2 YFSETQ. CDR3 in amino acids: CASSGTDGTYEQYF. Here the CDR3 DNA reads TGCGCCAGCAGCGGTACGGACGGTACCTACGAGCAGTACTTC.

The rearrangement uses TRBV19 and TRBJ2-7, with no clear D. Trimming removed 5 bases at V and 4 bases at J, with 15 bases between. The length of the CDR3 is 14 residues. Germline V lookup: CDR1 LNHDA, CDR2 SQIVND (reference sequence). The CDR3 nucleotides are TGTGCCAGTAGTCGGTCCCAGTTAGGATACGAGCAGTACTTC. Amino acids: CASSRSQLGYEQYF. The full variable domain, completed using reference TRBV19 and TRBJ2-7, is DGGITQSPKYLFRKEGQNVTLSCEQNLNHDAMYWYRQDPGQGLRLIYYSQIVNDFQKGDIAEGYSVSREKKESFPLTVTSAQKNPTAFYLCASSRSQLGYEQYFGPGTRLTVT.

The chain has TRBV5-1 and TRBJ2-3, with 10 bases aligning to TRBD2. Germline values: CDR1 SGHRS, CDR2 YFSETQ. This CDR3 region has 14 residues. Trimming at V came to 5 bases and at J to 3 bases, leaving 3 bases not matched to a gene. DNA for the CDR3: TGCGCCAGCAGGATAGCGGGAGGTACAGATACGCAGTATTTT. It specifies CASRIAGGTDTQYF.

In nucleotides, the CDR3 is TGTGCCAGCAGCCTTTGGCGGGGGTTCGAGCAGTACTTC. It specifies CASSLWRGFEQYF. The chain joins TRBV6-1 to TRBJ2-7, with TRBD2 matching 7 bases. CDR3 length equals 13 residues. Germline V gives CDR1 MNHNS, CDR2 SASEGT. Trimming took 6 bases from V and 6 from J; bases not matched to a gene: 8.

This clone has a single count. The chain recombines TRBV5-1 with TRBJ1-1; 8 bases map to TRBD1. Germline trimming cut 0 bases from V and 3 bases from J; bases unmatched to any gene: 7. Germline CDR1 SGHRS, CDR2 YFSETQ. The CDR3 has 16 residues. Here the CDR3 reads CASSLVAGGLDTEAFF. DNA of the CDR3: TGCGCCAGCAGCTTGGTGGCAGGGGGCTTGGACACTGAAGCTTTCTTT.

The CDR3 region has the DNA TGTGCCAGCGGCGAACCTAAGTGGGGAACGAGTATAGATACGCAGTATTTT. It codes for CASGEPKWGTSIDTQYF. The chain is built from TRBV5-8 and TRBJ2-3, with D unclear. The CDR3 length is 17 residues. Per the germline V gene, CDR1 is SGHTS and CDR2 is YDEGEE. Between the trimmed V and J ends, which lost 7 bases and 5 bases, there was a span of 26 bases.

The chain employs TRBV4-2 and TRBJ2-2; 9 nucleotides line up with TRBD1. Germline loops: CDR1 LGHNA, CDR2 YNFKEQ. The CDR3 extends over 15 amino acids. V lost 6 bases and J lost 12; bases outside the gene matches: 14. The CDR3 loop reads CASSSTGTGNRQLFF. The CDR3 DNA reads as TGTGCCAGCAGTTCCACCGGGACAGGGAACCGGCAGCTGTTTTTT.

The V call is TRBV4-1, the J call TRBJ1-4; no reliable D call. Looked up from germline, CDR1 is MGHRA and CDR2 is YSYEKL. V was cut by 0 bases and J by 10 bases, with 0 bases left in between. This CDR3 is built from 10 residues. The CDR3: CASSQEKLFF. In DNA, the CDR3 is TGCGCCAGCAGCCAAGAAAAACTGTTTTTT.

The rearrangement uses TRBV6-1 and TRBJ2-2, with D possibly TRBD2 on 5 matching bases. The CDR3 length is 16 residues. The V end lost 3 bases, the J end lost 0 bases, and 11 bases lay between the germline ends. Per germline, CDR1 MNHNS and CDR2 SASEGT. The CDR3 loop reads CASSDLGRANTGELFF. CDR3 DNA sequence: TGTGCCAGCAGTGATTTAGGGAGAGCGAACACCGGGGAGCTGTTTTTT.

The chain combines TRBV5-4 with TRBJ2-2, with D possibly matching TRBD2 (5 bases). CDR3 length: 15 residues. V was shortened by 0 bases and J by 0 bases, with 6 bases between the two germline ends. CDR1 SGHNT and CDR2 YYREEE come from the germline V gene (reference sequence). In DNA form, the CDR3 reads TGTGCCAGCAGCTTGGGGCGGGCGAACACCGGGGAGCTGTTTTTT. It specifies CASSLGRANTGELFF.

The chain links TRBV23-1 to TRBJ1-1, with 7 bases aligning to TRBD1. TRBV23-1 is reported as an ORF; its role is uncertain. CDR3 length equals 17 residues. With 5 bases clipped from V and 3 bases from J, the junction kept 15 bases outside the gene matches. The DNA of the CDR3 is TGCGCCAGCAGTAACCCGTGGAGGGGGCGCATAGACACTGAAGCTTTCTTT. This sequence encodes CASSNPWRGRIDTEAFF.

V gene TRBV7-9 combines with J gene TRBJ2-5; D might be TRBD1 or TRBD2, each matching 5 bases. Germline V CDR1 and CDR2: SEHNR, FQNEAQ (reference sequence). V was cut by 5 bases and J by 5 bases, with 15 bases left in between. The CDR3 contains 14 residues. Here the CDR3 reads CASSPHRGRETQYF. CDR3 nucleotides: TGTGCCAGCAGCCCCCACCGGGGCAGGGAGACCCAGTACTTC.

The J gene is TRBJ2-5, the V gene TRBV5-1; 11 bases line up with TRBD2. The CDR3 runs 17 residues. After removal of 7 bases from V and 5 bases from J, the junction contained 16 bases not matched to a gene. Germline-derived CDR1 and CDR2 are SGHRS and YFSETQ. For the CDR3, the DNA is TGCGCCAGCTCTTTCGGGACTAGCGGCGCCCGAGGGGAGACCCAGTACTTC. Translated, it gives CASSFGTSGARGETQYF.

The genes are TRBV15 and TRBJ2-7, with 9 bases fitting TRBD1. Germline V gene data show CDR1 as LNHNV and CDR2 as YYDKDF (reference sequence). The junction had 7 bases not matched to a gene; V was cut back by 1 base and J by 9 bases. CDR3 length equals 14 residues. In DNA form, the CDR3 reads TGTGCCACCAGCAGAGTGGGACAGGGTCGAGGGCAGTACTTC. Translated: CATSRVGQGRGQYF.

V and J are TRBV29-1 and TRBJ2-3, with 8 positions matching TRBD2. The germline CDR1 and CDR2 sequences are SQVTM and ANQGSEA. V gave up 3 bases and J gave up 3 bases; unmatched junction bases: 8. CDR3 length: 15 amino acids. The CDR3 DNA reads as TGCAGCGTTGACAAACAAACGGGAGGGACAGATACGCAGTATTTT. This gives the protein CSVDKQTGGTDTQYF.

V is TRBV19 and J is TRBJ1-5, with no clear D. The CDR3 is 15 amino acids. CDR1 LNHDA and CDR2 SQIVND come from the germline V gene (reference sequence). With 7 bases removed from V and 7 bases from J, the gap between germline ends came to 20 bases. This CDR3 reads CASTPAFLRLQPQHF. CDR3 nucleotides: TGTGCCAGTACCCCTGCTTTTCTCAGGCTACAGCCCCAGCATTTT.

The chain employs TRBV5-4 and TRBJ2-1; TRBD2 agrees at 11 bases. The germline gives CDR1 SGHNT, CDR2 YYREEE (reference sequence). V was clipped by 0 bases and J by 4 bases; unmatched bases: 6. The CDR3 contains 17 residues. The CDR3 DNA reads as TGTGCCAGCAGCTTGGCTTTGACTAGCGGGGTTTACAATGAGCAGTTCTTC. This translates into CASSLALTSGVYNEQFF.

The chain carries TRBV4-1 and TRBJ2-3; 8 positions agree with TRBD1. The CDR3 has 16 residues. The V segment lost 5 bases and the J segment 0 bases; nucleotides outside the gene matches: 7. Looked up from germline, CDR1 is MGHRA and CDR2 is YSYEKL. CDR3 in DNA: TGCGCCAGCAGCGCTCGGGACAGGACTAGCACAGATACGCAGTATTTT. This codes for CASSARDRTSTDTQYF.

This clone was counted between two and nine times. The gene calls are TRBV27 and TRBJ1-2; a possible D gene is TRBD1 (5 bases). The CDR3 sequence is 12 residues long. Germline CDR1 and CDR2: MNHEY and SMNVEV (reference sequence). V lost 2 bases and J lost 8, with 9 bases in between. The DNA for the CDR3 is TGTGCCAGCAGTTTAGGGGGAATGGGCTACACCTTC. Translated: CASSLGGMGYTF.

The genes are TRBV28 and TRBJ1-1; the D is unclear. The CDR3 consists of 17 residues. Germline CDR1 reads MDHEN; CDR2 reads SYDVKM. Trimming left V 2 bases short and J 3 bases short, with 19 bases between. The CDR3 spells CASSLGPGMTLYTEAFF. CDR3 nucleotides: TGTGCCAGCAGTTTAGGACCGGGAATGACATTATACACTGAAGCTTTCTTT.

This sequence joins TRBV6-6 and TRBJ1-1, with D possibly TRBD1 on 5 matching bases. Trimming took 7 bases from V and 6 from J, leaving 18 bases between them. The CDR3 covers 14 residues. Germline loops: CDR1 MNHNY, CDR2 SVGAGI (reference sequence). The CDR3 spells CASIPPGTSPEAFF. The CDR3 DNA reads as TGTGCCAGCATCCCCCCCGGGACCTCCCCTGAAGCTTTCTTT.

Regarding this clone: Compared with germline, one end of the junction differs, possibly owing to a read error. The CDR3 bases are TGCGGGACTAGCGGGCGGAATGAGCAGTTCTTC. Its translation is CGTSGRNEQFF. This chain links TRBV28 with TRBJ2-1, with 12 bases matching TRBD2. This CDR3 region has 11 residues. Germline V gene lookup returns CDR1 MDHEN and CDR2 SYDVKM. Variable domain in full (rest from reference TRBV28 and TRBJ2-1): DVKVTQSSRYLVKRTGEKVFLECVQDMDHENMFWYRQDPGLGLRLIYFSYDVKMKEKGDIPEGYSVSREKKERFSLILESASTNQTSMYLCGTSGRNEQFFGPGTRLTVL.

The genes are TRBV10-2 and TRBJ1-6; the match to TRBD1 covers 8 bases. V was pared by 10 bases and J by 8 bases, with 10 bases of the junction left unmatched. Germline CDR1 is WSHSY and CDR2 is SAAADI. The CDR3 contains 14 residues. The CDR3 DNA is TGCGCCACCGCGACAGGGGTTTTCGATTCACCCCTCCACTTT. It yields the protein CATATGVFDSPLHF.

This clone was seen more than once but under ten times. V and J are TRBV28 and TRBJ1-5; D ambiguous. The CDR3 loop spans 11 amino acids. Germline V lookup: CDR1 MDHEN, CDR2 SYDVKM. V dropped 7 bases and J dropped 4 bases, with 5 bases sitting between them. The CDR3 spells CASTSNQPQHF. The CDR3 DNA reads as TGTGCCAGCACCTCTAATCAGCCCCAGCATTTT.

The chain carries TRBV5-4 and TRBJ2-5; 14 nucleotides align to TRBD2. This CDR3 contains 16 residues. Trimming cost V 0 bases and J 2 bases; bases outside gene matches: 0. Germline lookup yields CDR1 SGHNT and CDR2 YYREEE (reference sequence). As DNA, the CDR3 is TGTGCCAGCAGCTTGGGGACTAGCGGGAGGCAAGAGACCCAGTACTTC. As protein: CASSLGTSGRQETQYF.

With respect to this clone: This sample includes further DNA sequences coding for the same CDR3. The chain's CDR3 is CASQPLAKTYEQYF. The CDR3 DNA follows: TGTGCCAGCCAGCCCCTAGCGAAAACCTACGAGCAGTACTTC. The gene calls are TRBV28 and TRBJ2-7; D may be TRBD2 (6 bases). The CDR3 sequence is 14 residues long. Trimming shortened V by 8 bases and J by 2 bases, and 16 bases separated the two germline ends. Germline values: CDR1 MDHEN, CDR2 SYDVKM. Using reference TRBV28 and TRBJ2-7 for the parts outside the CDR3, the full variable domain is DVKVTQSSRYLVKRTGEKVFLECVQDMDHENMFWYRQDPGLGLRLIYFSYDVKMKEKGDIPEGYSVSREKKERFSLILESASTNQTSMYLCASQPLAKTYEQYFGPGTRLTVT.

The chain has TRBV28 and TRBJ2-7; no clear D. CDR1 MDHEN and CDR2 SYDVKM come from the germline V gene. The CDR3 totals 13 residues. Trimming took off 2 bases at V and 4 bases at J, with 9 bases between the two ends. The CDR3 loop is CASSLMVSYEQYF. In DNA form, the CDR3 reads TGTGCCAGCAGTTTAATGGTTTCATACGAGCAGTACTTC.

The chain joins TRBV30 to TRBJ2-5, with 7 bases lining up with TRBD1. The CDR3 runs to 13 residues. CDR1 is GTSNPN, CDR2 SVGIG, per germline (reference sequence). Trimming cost V 0 bases and J 4 bases; bases outside gene matches: 2. The CDR3 region is CAWSVAGGETQYF. For the CDR3, the DNA is TGTGCCTGGAGTGTAGCAGGGGGAGAGACCCAGTACTTC. Filled out from reference TRBV30 and TRBJ2-5, the complete variable domain reads SQTIHQWPATLVQPVGSPLSLECTVEGTSNPNLYWYRQAAGRGLQLLFYSVGIGQISSEVPQNLSASRPQDRQFILSSKKLLLSDSGFYLCAWSVAGGETQYFGPGTRLLVL.